The 25 T cell receptor beta chains listed next were all sequenced from one sample in a study of blood T cell repertoires in COVID-19. Repertoires were generated with immunoSEQ multiplex PCR, while TCRdb's copy carries only in-frame clones and drops some. This table has more than 300,000 clones, around nine tenths appearing once. The sample consisted of peripheral blood. The source is a woman aged 18 to 35 who had recovered from COVID-19.

The rearrangement links TRBV6-5 to TRBJ1-5, with D maybe TRBD1 (6 bases). Trimming took off 9 bases at V and 0 bases at J, with 15 bases between the two ends. The germline V gene has CDR1 MNHEY and CDR2 SVGAGI. There are 15 residues in the CDR3. CDR3 sequence reads: CASHKGGDSNQPQHF. The CDR3 DNA reads TGTGCCAGTCATAAGGGGGGGGATAGCAATCAGCCCCAGCATTTT.

This clone was observed a single time. V is TRBV30 and J is TRBJ1-2; no clear D. This CDR3 region has 12 residues. Germline lookup yields CDR1 GTSNPN and CDR2 SVGIG (reference sequence). Trimming took off 2 bases at V and 5 bases at J, with 9 bases between the two ends. The CDR3 region is CAWSQAGYGYTF. CDR3 sequence (DNA): TGTGCCTGGAGTCAGGCGGGTTATGGCTACACCTTC.

In its sample, this clone was seen a few times. The rearrangement uses TRBV5-5 and TRBJ2-2; a possible D gene is TRBD1 (8 bases). This CDR3 region has 15 residues. Deletions cut 3 bases from V and 3 bases from J, with 12 bases between. Per the germline V gene, CDR1 is SGHKS and CDR2 is YYEKEE (reference sequence). The CDR3 DNA sequence: TGTGCCAGCAGCTACAGGGGGAGGGACACCGGGGAGCTGTTTTTT. It translates to CASSYRGRDTGELFF.

The chain is built from TRBV7-8 and TRBJ2-5, with a tentative D call TRBD1 (5 bases). CDR3 length equals 15 residues. The V gene lost 0 bases and the J gene lost 3 bases, with 11 bases spanning the gap. Germline V gene sequence: CDR1 SGHVS, CDR2 FQNEAQ. CDR3 sequence reads: CASSLARGVEETQYF. CDR3 DNA sequence: TGTGCCAGCAGCTTAGCAAGGGGCGTGGAAGAGACCCAGTACTTC. Filled out from reference TRBV7-8 and TRBJ2-5, the complete variable domain reads GAGVSQSPRYKVAKRGQDVALRCDPISGHVSLFWYQQALGQGPEFLTYFQNEAQLDKSGLPSDRFFAERPEGSVSTLKIQRTQQEDSAVYLCASSLARGVEETQYFGPGTRLLVL.

V usage is TRBV5-1 and J usage is TRBJ1-4, with TRBD1 identical over 7 bases. The CDR3 covers 16 residues. V lost 0 bases to trimming and J lost 4 bases; unmatched junction nucleotides: 6. In germline, CDR1 is SGHRS, CDR2 YFSETQ. The CDR3 is CASSLVGGTDNEKLFF. The DNA of the CDR3 is TGCGCCAGCAGCTTGGTAGGCGGGACAGATAATGAAAAACTGTTTTTT.

The rearrangement links TRBV5-1 to TRBJ2-2; 8 bases match TRBD2. The CDR3 consists of 20 residues. Losses at the gene ends were 3 bases for V and 3 bases for J; bases not matched to a gene: 19. Germline lookup yields CDR1 SGHRS and CDR2 YFSETQ. The CDR3 loop reads CASSSTPSRAGDSYTGELFF. CDR3 nucleotide sequence: TGCGCCAGCAGCTCCACCCCATCTAGAGCGGGAGATTCTTACACCGGGGAGCTGTTTTTT.

The chain has TRBV5-6 and TRBJ1-2, with D hard to call. Trimming left V 2 bases short and J 3 bases short, with 11 bases between. CDR3 length: 14 residues. From germline, CDR1 is SGHDT and CDR2 YYEEEE. CDR3: CASSFARYDYGYTF. The CDR3 nucleotides are TGTGCCAGCAGCTTCGCCAGGTATGACTATGGCTACACCTTC.

The chain links TRBV30 to TRBJ2-3; TRBD1 aligns across 9 bases. The length of the CDR3 is 14 residues. With V trimmed by 3 bases and J by 4 bases, 5 bases remained unmatched. The germline V gene encodes CDR1 GTSNPN and CDR2 SVGIG (reference sequence). The CDR3 DNA sequence: TGTGCCTGGAGCAGGGACAGGGCCTCAGATACGCAGTATTTT. Residues: CAWSRDRASDTQYF.

The chain links TRBV7-9 to TRBJ2-1; maybe TRBD2 (6 bases). The V gene's germline CDR1 is SEHNR and CDR2 FQNEAQ (reference sequence). The germline V and J ends were trimmed by 2 bases and 2 bases, with 13 bases remaining between them. The CDR3 totals 16 residues. Here the CDR3 DNA reads TGTGCCAGCAGCTTACGGGCTAGCGTAACCTACAATGAGCAGTTCTTC. Translation: CASSLRASVTYNEQFF.

V usage is TRBV10-2 and J usage is TRBJ1-2, with 9 nucleotides matching TRBD1. J was trimmed by 5 bases and V by 8 bases; bases with no gene match: 15. Germline CDR1 and CDR2: WSHSY and SAAADI. The CDR3 contains 16 residues. This chain's CDR3 is CASGSPGQGSSYGYTF. The CDR3 coding sequence is TGCGCCAGCGGTTCACCGGGACAGGGTAGTAGTTATGGCTACACCTTC.

This chain uses TRBV6-2 or TRBV6-3 with TRBJ1-2; no clear D. Germline CDR1 and CDR2: MNHEY and SVGEGT. The CDR3 is made up of 12 amino acids. Between the trimmed V and J ends, which lost 5 bases and 8 bases, there was a span of 12 bases. In nucleotides, the CDR3 is TGTGCCAGCAGTCTCACTCTGGAGGGCTACACCTTC. Translation: CASSLTLEGYTF.

The rearrangement joins TRBV7-2 to TRBJ2-1; TRBD2 matches 11 bases. The CDR3 totals 13 residues. The germline gives CDR1 SGHTA, CDR2 FQGNSA. The J segment lost 12 bases and the V segment lost 3 bases, leaving 4 bases of the junction unmatched. CDR3 nucleotide sequence: TGTGCCAGCAGCTTCACTAGCGGGAGCGTGCAGTTCTTC. Its translation: CASSFTSGSVQFF.

The chain couples TRBV5-5 to TRBJ2-7; TRBD1 matches 8 bases. J was trimmed by 5 bases and V by 5 bases; bases with no gene match: 6. The V gene's germline CDR1 is SGHKS and CDR2 YYEKEE (reference sequence). The CDR3 contains 13 residues. In DNA, the CDR3 is TGTGCCAGCAGTCGTGACAGGGGCCACGAGCAGTACGTC. This gives the protein CASSRDRGHEQYV.

About this clone: Because the CDR3 is missing its conserved closing phenylalanine or tryptophan, this is likely a read error. The rearrangement joins TRBV6-5 to TRBJ1-1; 7 bases map to TRBD1. Germline V gene data show CDR1 as MNHEY and CDR2 as SVGAGI. This CDR3 has 11 residues. V was clipped by 7 bases and J by 6 bases; unmatched bases: 2. CDR3 region: CASITGAEAFL. Written as DNA, the CDR3 is TGTGCCAGCATAACAGGGGCTGAAGCTTTCCTT.

The chain joins TRBV5-8 to TRBJ1-2; TRBD1 agrees at 10 bases. This CDR3 has 17 residues. Germline V gene lookup returns CDR1 SGHTS and CDR2 YDEGEE. Trimming at V came to 3 bases and at J to 5 bases, leaving 13 bases not matched to a gene. This chain's CDR3 is CASSYIVGDRGLYGYTF. The DNA for the CDR3 is TGTGCCAGCAGCTACATCGTGGGTGACAGGGGGCTATATGGCTACACCTTC.

The chain carries TRBV4-3 and TRBJ1-4, with 7 nucleotides matching TRBD1. V lost 4 bases and J lost 7; bases outside the gene matches: 9. Germline lookup yields CDR1 LGHNA and CDR2 YSLEER. CDR3 size: 15 residues. As DNA, the CDR3 is TGCGCCAGCAGCCTAGGACAGGTCTTCGGTGAAAAACTGTTTTTT. It codes for CASSLGQVFGEKLFF.

The chain uses TRBV6-5 and TRBJ1-1, with a possible D match to TRBD1 (6 bases). Germline V gene lookup returns CDR1 MNHEY and CDR2 SVGAGI. Trimming took 7 bases from V and 4 from J, leaving 13 bases between them. The CDR3 spans 13 residues. CDR3 region: CASNIRGGTEAFF. DNA for the CDR3: TGTGCCAGCAACATCAGGGGCGGCACTGAAGCTTTCTTT.

The chain uses TRBV29-1 and TRBJ2-1, with 8 bases that match TRBD2. CDR1 is SQVTM and CDR2 is ANQGSEA in the germline V gene. V shed 5 bases, J shed 7 bases, and the junction held 13 bases outside the gene matches. CDR3 length equals 15 residues. In DNA, the CDR3 is TGCAGCGTTACACCCGGACTAGCTTCTGGGAATGAGCAGTTCTTC. It yields the protein CSVTPGLASGNEQFF.

This sequence joins TRBV1 and TRBJ2-1; TRBD2 reflects the table's D call only, with no check against the DNA. TRBV1 is flagged as a pseudogene. The CDR3 sequence is 14 residues long. CDR3 region: CTSSYRGAHNEQFF. CDR3 in DNA: TGCACCAGCAGCTATCGGGGAGCACACAATGAGCAGTTCTTC.

The chain carries TRBV5-8 and TRBJ2-3; D call uncertain. CDR3 length equals 19 residues. The germline CDR1 and CDR2 sequences are SGHTS and YDEGEE. V was cut by 0 bases and J by 0 bases, with 20 bases left in between. The CDR3 here is CASSLDAIPLVPSTDTQYF. The CDR3 nucleotides read TGTGCCAGCAGCTTGGATGCAATCCCGTTAGTACCTAGCACAGATACGCAGTATTTT.

The chain joins TRBV19 to TRBJ1-5; 9 nucleotides line up with TRBD1. In germline, CDR1 is LNHDA, CDR2 SQIVND (reference sequence). This CDR3 region has 16 residues. V lost 2 bases and J lost 3; bases outside the gene matches: 5. This CDR3 is CASSISGTGHNQPQHF. CDR3 DNA sequence: TGTGCCAGTAGTATATCCGGGACAGGGCACAATCAGCCCCAGCATTTT.

CDR3 sequence (DNA): TGTGCCAGCAGCTTTCCCCTGGGACAGGGCTATGGCTACACCTTC. Amino acids: CASSFPLGQGYGYTF. The chain uses TRBV11-2 and TRBJ1-2; 9 nucleotides agree with TRBD1. Germline CDR1 and CDR2: SGHAT and FQNNGV. The V gene end was trimmed by 3 bases and the J gene end by 4 bases; junction bases not matched to a gene: 6. The CDR3 loop spans 15 amino acids.

V is TRBV4-1 and J is TRBJ2-2; maybe TRBD1 (5 bases). The V and J ends lost 4 bases and 2 bases respectively, with 17 bases between them. This CDR3 contains 17 residues. Germline V gives CDR1 MGHRA, CDR2 YSYEKL. CDR3 sequence (DNA): TGCGCCAGCAGCCGCCCCGATGTGGGGCCCAACACCGGGGAGCTGTTTTTT. Amino acid sequence: CASSRPDVGPNTGELFF.

The J gene is TRBJ2-2, the V gene TRBV11-3; D call uncertain. Deletions cut 0 bases from V and 4 bases from J, with 6 bases between. This CDR3 has 14 residues. Germline V gene data show CDR1 as SGHNT and CDR2 as YENEEA. The CDR3 sequence: CASSLDPRTGELFF. CDR3 bases: TGTGCCAGCAGCTTAGATCCGCGCACCGGGGAGCTGTTTTTT.

The CDR3 nucleotides are TGTGCCACCAGCAGAAGGACAGGGGGCCGAAGCGGCAATCAGCCCCAGCATTTT. Amino acid sequence: CATSRRTGGRSGNQPQHF. This chain links TRBV15 with TRBJ1-5; 11 bases align to TRBD1. The V gene end was trimmed by 2 bases and the J gene end by 2 bases; junction bases not matched to a gene: 8. This CDR3 has 18 amino acids. CDR1 LNHNV and CDR2 YYDKDF come from the germline V gene (reference sequence).